These 20 T cell receptor beta chains share one sample of origin, sequenced in a study of vaccination effects on CD4 cells after COVID-19. TCRdb keeps only in-frame clones here, not all; method: immunoSEQ multiplex PCR. The sample shows 66,000 or so clones, less than 80% of them seen only once. Antigen specificity for these receptors is unknown. Following an approximately eleven-day culture, CD4+ T cells were purified. Participants got two doses of BNT162b2 or mRNA-1273 vaccine. The material was CD4+ T cells from PBMCs cultured without peptide, obtained after COVID-19 vaccination. The receptors were gathered from a human donor who received a COVID-19 vaccine.

This clone showed up just once. The chain combines TRBV7-2 with TRBJ2-1; TRBD2 matches 11 bases. The CDR3 is 16 amino acids. The germline CDR1 and CDR2 sequences are SGHTA and FQGNSA. The junction had 10 bases not matched to a gene; V was cut back by 3 bases and J by 9 bases. The CDR3 sequence: CASSFSGTSGYGEQFF. The CDR3 nucleotides are TGTGCCAGCAGCTTTTCCGGGACTAGCGGCTACGGTGAGCAGTTCTTC.

The chain is built from TRBV5-4 and TRBJ1-4; D is ambiguous. Germline lookup yields CDR1 SGHNT and CDR2 YYREEE (reference sequence). V was clipped by 0 bases and J by 4 bases, with 4 bases between them. The CDR3 has 13 residues. The CDR3: CASSLGLNEKLFF. Here the CDR3 DNA reads TGTGCCAGCAGCTTGGGACTTAATGAAAAACTGTTTTTT. Looking up the rest from reference TRBV5-4 and TRBJ1-4 gives the full variable domain: ETGVTQSPTHLIKTRGQQVTLRCSSQSGHNTVSWYQQALGQGPQFIFQYYREEENGRGNFPPRFSGLQFPNYSSELNVNALELDDSALYLCASSLGLNEKLFFGSGTQLSVL.

The chain joins TRBV3-1 (or the pseudogene TRBV3-2) to TRBJ1-2; a possible D gene is TRBD1 (6 bases). The CDR3 covers 15 residues. Trimming removed 3 bases from V and 7 bases from J, with 18 bases in between. Germline CDR1 LGHDT, CDR2 YNNKEL (reference sequence). The CDR3 DNA reads as TGTGCCAGCAGCCATCACCAAAAGTGGGGGGCTGGCTACACCTTC. It codes for CASSHHQKWGAGYTF.

The CDR3 loop is CASSLVPGGRGYTF. The CDR3 DNA is TGTGCCAGCAGCTTAGTTCCAGGGGGCAGGGGCTACACCTTC. This chain uses TRBV7-8 with TRBJ1-2; 8 positions agree with TRBD1. CDR1 and CDR2 (germline): SGHVS, FQNEAQ. With V trimmed by 1 base and J by 8 bases, 6 bases remained unmatched. This CDR3 has 14 amino acids.

This sequence joins TRBV6-5 and TRBJ2-6; D gene ambiguous. CDR3 length: 15 amino acids. Germline CDR1 and CDR2: MNHEY and SVGAGI. Trimming took off 7 bases at V and 0 bases at J, with 10 bases between the two ends. CDR3 coding DNA: TGTGCCAGCACCACGGAGATCTCTGGGGCCAACGTCCTGACTTTC. This gives the protein CASTTEISGANVLTF.

The CDR3 spells CASSQNNEQFF. The CDR3 nucleotides are TGCGCCAGCAGTCAAAACAATGAGCAGTTCTTC. This sequence joins TRBV10-2 and TRBJ2-1; D remains ambiguous. This CDR3 is built from 11 residues. Germline V gene lookup returns CDR1 WSHSY and CDR2 SAAADI. Trimming took off 5 bases at V and 5 bases at J, with 4 bases between the two ends.

The CDR3 sequence is CAWGTDVYGYTF. DNA for the CDR3: TGTGCCTGGGGGACAGACGTCTATGGCTACACCTTC. The gene calls are TRBV30 and TRBJ1-2; 7 positions match TRBD1. CDR3 length: 12 amino acids. CDR1 GTSNPN and CDR2 SVGIG come from the germline V gene (reference sequence). Trimming at V came to 5 bases and at J to 4 bases, leaving 4 bases not matched to a gene.

The rearrangement uses TRBV7-9 and TRBJ2-5, with a weak D call TRBD2 (7 bases). There are 15 residues in the CDR3. Trimming stripped 2 bases from V and 2 bases from J, with 12 bases between. In germline, CDR1 is SEHNR, CDR2 FQNEAQ (reference sequence). The CDR3 DNA reads TGTGCCAGCAGCTTACTGGCGGGGGCGCAAGAGACCCAGTACTTC. Protein sequence: CASSLLAGAQETQYF.

This chain uses TRBV28 with TRBJ1-4; D uncertain. CDR3 length equals 14 residues. Trimming took 6 bases from V and 5 from J, leaving 13 bases between them. CDR1 MDHEN and CDR2 SYDVKM come from the germline V gene. In nucleotides, the CDR3 is TGTGCCAGCAGCGCCCCGAGCTTAAATGAAAAACTGTTTTTT. Amino acids: CASSAPSLNEKLFF.

Written as DNA, the CDR3 is TGTGCCAGCTCACCAATGGGGATTATAGGCGGTTCACCCCTCCACTTT. Residues: CASSPMGIIGGSPLHF. The V call is TRBV18, the J call TRBJ1-6, with D uncertain. The CDR3 extends over 16 amino acids. V gave up 2 bases and J gave up 9 bases, with 17 bases separating them. CDR1 KGHSH and CDR2 LQKENI come from the germline V gene.

This chain connects TRBV28 to TRBJ1-2; the D is unclear. Germline CDR1 reads MDHEN; CDR2 reads SYDVKM. The CDR3 contains 13 residues. V was pared by 4 bases and J by 4 bases, with 10 bases between. In DNA, the CDR3 is TGTGCCAGCAGTTCGGCGGGGAGCTATGGCTACACCTTC. Translating gives CASSSAGSYGYTF.

The chain combines TRBV5-8 with TRBJ2-1, with 8 bases matching TRBD1. V dropped 6 bases and J dropped 8; count of bases not matched to a gene: 7. This CDR3 is built from 13 residues. From germline, CDR1 is SGHTS and CDR2 YDEGEE. CDR3 in amino acids: CASKTGVYDEQFF. The DNA of the CDR3 is TGTGCCAGCAAGACAGGGGTTTACGATGAGCAGTTCTTC.

The V call is TRBV14, the J call TRBJ2-5, with D possibly TRBD2 on 6 matching bases. Looked up from germline, CDR1 is SGHDN and CDR2 is FVKESK. This CDR3 has 13 residues. Trimming took off 0 bases at V and 9 bases at J, with 11 bases between the two ends. The CDR3 DNA is TGTGCCAGCAGCCAAGATCGGCGCGGGGCCCAGTACTTC. Translated, it gives CASSQDRRGAQYF.

This chain connects TRBV6-5 to TRBJ2-7; D could derive from TRBD1 or TRBD2 (6 bases each). The CDR3 consists of 15 residues. CDR1 is MNHEY and CDR2 is SVGAGI in the germline V gene. The V and J ends lost 0 bases and 10 bases respectively, with 19 bases between them. The DNA for the CDR3 is TGTGCCAGCAGTTACTCGGAGATGGGGGGCGCAGATCAGTACGTC. Its translation is CASSYSEMGGADQYV.

The J gene is TRBJ1-6, the V gene TRBV5-6; perhaps TRBD1 as D (5 bases). The germline V gene encodes CDR1 SGHDT and CDR2 YYEEEE. The CDR3 consists of 16 residues. V lost 4 bases and J 1 base, leaving 12 bases between the germline ends. CDR3 in DNA: TGTGCCAGCAGCCGGGTGGGGGAGTCCTATAATTCACCCCTCCACTTT. Translation gives CASSRVGESYNSPLHF.

The V gene is TRBV30, the J gene TRBJ1-2, with D perhaps TRBD1 (5 bases). This CDR3 region has 13 residues. V was cut by 3 bases and J by 8 bases, with 16 bases left in between. Germline V lookup: CDR1 GTSNPN, CDR2 SVGIG (reference sequence). In nucleotides, the CDR3 is TGTGCCTGGAGCGCCCAGGGTGTTGGGGGCTACACCTTC. As protein: CAWSAQGVGGYTF.

This chain links TRBV25-1 with TRBJ1-2, with 8 bases aligning to TRBD1. V lost 6 bases, J lost 7 bases, and 10 bases stayed unmatched. In germline, CDR1 is MGHDK, CDR2 SYGVNS. CDR3 length: 14 amino acids. CDR3 DNA sequence: TGTGCCAGCAGCCCGACAGGGGAGTGGGCTGGCTACACCTTC. Its translation is CASSPTGEWAGYTF.

CDR3 in DNA: TGTGCCAGCAGCTCCGAGTGGGGGGATTCACCCCTCCACTTT. Its protein is CASSSEWGDSPLHF. The chain has TRBV5-6 and TRBJ1-6; perhaps TRBD1 as D (5 bases). CDR1 and CDR2 (germline): SGHDT, YYEEEE. The length of the CDR3 is 14 residues. Trimming stripped 3 bases from V and 8 bases from J, with 12 bases between.

This clone was observed a few times. The DNA for the CDR3 is TGTGCCAGCAGCCTTCGGGGCGGCGAAAAACTGTTTTTT. It codes for CASSLRGGEKLFF. The genes are TRBV7-9 and TRBJ1-4, with D tentatively TRBD1 (5 bases). V gave up 5 bases and J gave up 8 bases, with 12 bases separating them. Per the germline V gene, CDR1 is SEHNR and CDR2 is FQNEAQ (reference sequence). This CDR3 has 13 residues.

The chain recombines TRBV30 with TRBJ2-7, with 10 nucleotides matching TRBD2. The CDR3 is 14 amino acids. After removal of 2 bases from V and 0 bases from J, the junction contained 1 base not matched to a gene. Germline values: CDR1 GTSNPN, CDR2 SVGIG (reference sequence). CDR3 amino acids: CAWSLAGDSYEQYV. The CDR3 region has the DNA TGTGCCTGGAGTCTAGCGGGGGACTCCTACGAGCAGTACGTC.